This T cell receptor beta chain appears in the sequencing data of a study of sequential checkpoint blockade in melanoma. Measured with immunoSEQ multiplex PCR; TCRdb has only the in-frame clones, and not every one. The repertoire includes roughly 20,000 clones, around 68% of them detected once, and approximately 17% sits in the top ten. In germline, CDR1 is MNHEY, CDR2 SVGAGI. V was trimmed by 5 bases and J by 1 base, leaving 8 bases between them. The CDR3 is 13 residues long. The treatment denotes: randomized to nivolumab then ipilimumab (arm A) or the reverse (arm B). The chain employs TRBV6-5 and TRBJ1-1, with D hard to call. The sequencing here drew on CD8+ T cells sorted from blood (inferred from file names), taken from a patient given nivolumab and ipilimumab in sequence. The clonotype originates from a human donor with melanoma. The CDR3 region has the DNA TGTGCCAGCAGTGACCGGAGGAACACTGAAGCTTTCTTT. Encoded protein: CASSDRRNTEAFF.